What follows are 28 T cell receptor beta chains derived from one specimen sequenced in a study of response to subunit inactivated influenza vaccine. TCRdb independently ran MiXCR on the RT-PCR reads; one entry per CDR3 protein. The sample gives 650,000 to 800,000 distinct CDR3 sequences, approximately 15% of which show up once; approximately 6.5% is in the top ten. The starting material was PBMCs from blood, obtained 14 to 15 days before vaccination. These TCRs come from a man in his forties or fifties who received an inactivated influenza vaccine.

This clonotype has only a few counts. The V call is TRBV20-1, the J call TRBJ2-7; TRBD2 matches at 12 bases. The trim removed 6 bases at V and 2 bases at J, leaving 11 bases unmatched. The CDR3 covers 16 residues. Germline CDR1 and CDR2: DFQATT and SNEGSKA (reference sequence). CDR3 amino acids: CSARGLAGSGTYEQYF. CDR3 sequence (DNA): TGCAGTGCGCGAGGACTAGCGGGAAGCGGCACCTACGAGCAGTACTTC.

The genes are TRBV7-9 and TRBJ2-7; TRBD1 aligns across 11 bases. The germline CDR1 and CDR2 sequences are SEHNR and FQNEAQ (reference sequence). Germline trimming cut 8 bases from V and 3 bases from J; bases unmatched to any gene: 12. This CDR3 spans 16 amino acids. The CDR3 DNA follows: TGTGCCAGCCGAGGTGTTTTCGGGACAGGGGGCTACGAGCAGTACTTC. Its protein is CASRGVFGTGGYEQYF. Filled out from reference TRBV7-9 and TRBJ2-7, the complete variable domain reads DTGVSQNPRHKITKRGQNVTFRCDPISEHNRLYWYRQTLGQGPEFLTYFQNEAQLEKSRLLSDRFSAERPKGSFSTLEIQRTEQGDSAMYLCASRGVFGTGGYEQYFGPGTRLTVT.

This clonotype has just a few counts. This chain connects TRBV4-3 to TRBJ2-1, with 8 bases identical to TRBD2. Germline V CDR1 and CDR2: LGHNA, YSLEER. The CDR3 loop spans 17 amino acids. V lost 3 bases and J lost 2; bases outside the gene matches: 9. The CDR3 DNA reads TGCGCCAGCAGCCAGACAACTAGCGGAGGGGCCTACAATGAGCAGTTCTTC. It is translated as CASSQTTSGGAYNEQFF.

The chain is built from TRBV6-2 or TRBV6-3 and TRBJ2-2, with D perhaps matching TRBD2 (6 bases). This CDR3 is built from 16 residues. Trimming removed 2 bases from V and 5 bases from J, with 15 bases in between. CDR1 and CDR2 from the germline V gene are MNHEY and SVGEGT. This chain's CDR3 is CASSYPGVLRTGELFF. The CDR3 DNA sequence: TGTGCCAGCAGTTACCCGGGGGTGCTGAGGACCGGGGAGCTGTTTTTT.

This clonotype was seen a handful of times. The chain has TRBV18 and TRBJ2-3; 7 bases are shared with TRBD1. With 2 bases clipped from V and 5 bases from J, the junction kept 1 base outside the gene matches. In germline, CDR1 is KGHSH, CDR2 LQKENI. The CDR3 has 13 residues. CDR3 amino acids: CASSPWDRDTQYF. The DNA for the CDR3 is TGTGCCAGCTCACCATGGGACAGAGATACGCAGTATTTT.

The genes are TRBV7-9 and TRBJ2-7; D gene unclear. The CDR3 covers 13 residues. From germline, CDR1 is SEHNR and CDR2 FQNEAQ (reference sequence). The V and J ends lost 1 base and 3 bases respectively, with 7 bases between them. In DNA form, the CDR3 reads TGTGCCAGCAGCTTAGAGTACAACTACGAGCAGTACTTC. Translated, it gives CASSLEYNYEQYF. Variable domain in full (rest from reference TRBV7-9 and TRBJ2-7): DTGVSQNPRHKITKRGQNVTFRCDPISEHNRLYWYRQTLGQGPEFLTYFQNEAQLEKSRLLSDRFSAERPKGSFSTLEIQRTEQGDSAMYLCASSLEYNYEQYFGPGTRLTVT.

V usage is TRBV5-8 and J usage is TRBJ2-5; possible D gene TRBD1, 6 bases. The CDR3 extends over 14 amino acids. Trimming took 4 bases from V and 0 from J, leaving 10 bases between them. Germline V CDR1 and CDR2: SGHTS, YDEGEE. The chain's CDR3 is CASSRTDYQETQYF. The CDR3 DNA reads as TGTGCCAGCAGCCGGACAGATTACCAAGAGACCCAGTACTTC.

This clonotype turned up a few times. The chain links TRBV20-1 to TRBJ2-5; 9 bases map to TRBD1. The CDR3 is 12 amino acids. Germline CDR1 and CDR2: DFQATT and SNEGSKA (reference sequence). V shed 5 bases, J shed 4 bases, and the junction held 2 bases outside the gene matches. This CDR3 is CSAQDRGETQYF. In DNA, the CDR3 is TGCAGTGCTCAGGACAGGGGAGAGACCCAGTACTTC.

The chain uses TRBV2 and TRBJ2-3; no definite D call. The CDR3 contains 14 residues. From germline, CDR1 is SNHLY and CDR2 FYNNEI. The V and J ends lost 2 bases and 2 bases respectively, with 8 bases between them. CDR3 residues: CASSEKAYTDTQYF. CDR3 DNA: TGTGCCAGCAGTGAAAAGGCTTACACAGATACGCAGTATTTT.

This clonotype was observed a handful of times. The rearrangement links TRBV12-3 or TRBV12-4 to TRBJ1-3; 8 nucleotides line up with TRBD1. This CDR3 has 14 residues. V shed 5 bases and J 10 bases; nucleotides not matched to a gene: 10. CDR3 sequence (DNA): TGTGCCAGCAGTGCATCCGGGACAGGAAGGACCATATATTTT. This encodes CASSASGTGRTIYF.

In this sample, this clonotype turned up a few times. V usage is TRBV30 and J usage is TRBJ1-1; tentatively, D is TRBD1 (6 bases). The germline CDR1 and CDR2 sequences are GTSNPN and SVGIG (reference sequence). Trimming left V 2 bases short and J 1 base short, with 8 bases between. This CDR3 contains 13 residues. Written as DNA, the CDR3 is TGTGCCTGGAGTTGGGGGCCGAACACTGAAGCTTTCTTT. Residues: CAWSWGPNTEAFF. Together with reference TRBV30 and TRBJ1-1, the CDR3 gives the full variable domain: SQTIHQWPATLVQPVGSPLSLECTVEGTSNPNLYWYRQAAGRGLQLLFYSVGIGQISSEVPQNLSASRPQDRQFILSSKKLLLSDSGFYLCAWSWGPNTEAFFGQGTRLTVV.

Only a few counts were recorded for this clonotype. This chain links TRBV20-1 with TRBJ1-2; D may be TRBD1 (6 bases). This CDR3 region has 14 residues. V was trimmed by 0 bases and J by 7 bases, leaving 15 bases between them. Germline V lookup: CDR1 DFQATT, CDR2 SNEGSKA (reference sequence). The CDR3 nucleotides are TGCAGTGCTAGAGAGCGGGGGGCGCGTTTTGGCTACACCTTC. Translated, it gives CSARERGARFGYTF.

This clonotype was detected a few times. This chain links TRBV5-1 with TRBJ2-3, with 11 positions matching TRBD2. V gave up 0 bases and J gave up 6 bases; unmatched junction bases: 6. In germline, CDR1 is SGHRS, CDR2 YFSETQ. CDR3 length: 16 amino acids. The CDR3 nucleotides are TGCGCCAGCAGCTTGGCCGCGGCTAGCGGGGGGGATACGCAGTATTTT. Protein: CASSLAAASGGDTQYF.

The rearrangement uses TRBV10-2 and TRBJ2-5; possible D gene TRBD2, 5 bases. From germline, CDR1 is WSHSY and CDR2 SAAADI. With 6 bases removed from V and 4 bases from J, the gap between germline ends came to 15 bases. The CDR3 loop spans 14 amino acids. As DNA, the CDR3 is TGCGCCAGCAGAGCCCACGGGGTGGGAGAGACCCAGTACTTC. It yields the protein CASRAHGVGETQYF.

V and J are TRBV11-2 and TRBJ1-2, with no clear D. This CDR3 contains 14 residues. The ends were cut back, 2 bases at V and 2 bases at J, with 9 bases in the middle. The germline gives CDR1 SGHAT, CDR2 FQNNGV. The CDR3 coding sequence is TGTGCCAGCAGCTTAAGGTTACAGAACTATGGCTACACCTTC. It codes for CASSLRLQNYGYTF. Based on the CDR3 plus reference TRBV11-2 and TRBJ1-2, the full variable domain is EAGVAQSPRYKIIEKRQSVAFWCNPISGHATLYWYQQILGQGPKLLIQFQNNGVVDDSQLPKDRFSAERLKGVDSTLKIQPAKLEDSAVYLCASSLRLQNYGYTFGSGTRLTVV.

J is TRBJ2-7 and V is TRBV15, with D unresolved. Deletions cut 3 bases from V and 2 bases from J, with 11 bases between. CDR1 is LNHNV, CDR2 YYDKDF, per germline (reference sequence). The CDR3 has 14 residues. For the CDR3, the DNA is TGTGCCACCAGCAGCGCGGCCGTTCCCTACGAGCAGTACTTC. Amino acids: CATSSAAVPYEQYF.

This clonotype occurred a few times. The chain links TRBV3-1 to TRBJ2-2, with TRBD2 matching 11 bases. The CDR3 consists of 17 residues. Germline V lookup: CDR1 LGHDT, CDR2 YNNKEL (reference sequence). The V gene end was trimmed by 1 base and the J gene end by 4 bases; junction bases not matched to a gene: 5. CDR3 coding DNA: TGTGCCAGCAGCCAAGGTAGCGGGAGGGCCGGCACCGGGGAGCTGTTTTTT. Amino acid sequence: CASSQGSGRAGTGELFF.

This clonotype was observed a handful of times. The chain couples TRBV2 to TRBJ2-7, with D perhaps matching TRBD1 (6 bases). CDR1 SNHLY and CDR2 FYNNEI come from the germline V gene. Trimming pared 0 bases from V and 6 bases from J, leaving 15 bases between. The CDR3 loop spans 15 amino acids. This chain's CDR3 is CASSEADWTVGEQYF. DNA for the CDR3: TGTGCCAGCAGTGAAGCAGATTGGACAGTCGGCGAGCAGTACTTC.

This clonotype came up a few times. The V and J genes are TRBV5-1 and TRBJ2-3; D perhaps matches TRBD1 (5 bases). CDR3 length equals 15 residues. Germline CDR1 reads SGHRS; CDR2 reads YFSETQ. V lost 3 bases, J lost 1 base, and 12 bases lay in between. This CDR3 is CASSSAGSRTDTQYF. For the CDR3, the DNA is TGCGCCAGCAGCTCAGCAGGGTCCCGCACAGATACGCAGTATTTT.

The chain employs TRBV27 and TRBJ2-4; D remains ambiguous. The CDR3 runs to 17 residues. V was pared by 0 bases and J by 1 base, with 13 bases between. Per the germline V gene, CDR1 is MNHEY and CDR2 is SMNVEV (reference sequence). The CDR3 loop reads CASSLSILLEAKNIQYF. CDR3 coding DNA: TGTGCCAGCAGTTTATCCATCCTTTTGGAGGCCAAAAACATTCAGTACTTC.

This clonotype was counted at least ten times. This chain links TRBV24-1 with TRBJ2-1; D possibly corresponds to TRBD1 (6 bases). V lost 9 bases and J lost 1, with 15 bases in between. CDR1 is KGHDR, CDR2 SFDVKD, per germline. The length of the CDR3 is 15 residues. The CDR3 is CATADRFGSYNEQFF. The DNA of the CDR3 is TGTGCCACCGCCGACAGGTTCGGGTCCTACAATGAGCAGTTCTTC.

The J gene is TRBJ1-5, the V gene TRBV20-1; no definite D call. V lost 0 bases and J 0 bases, leaving 9 bases between the germline ends. This CDR3 is 15 amino acids long. Germline V gene sequence: CDR1 DFQATT, CDR2 SNEGSKA (reference sequence). CDR3 nucleotides: TGCAGTGCTAGAGATAATTGGGGTAGCAATCAGCCCCAGCATTTT. Its protein product is CSARDNWGSNQPQHF.

The gene calls are TRBV12-3 or TRBV12-4 and TRBJ1-2, with D unresolved. The V end was cut by 2 bases, the J end by 2 bases, with 15 bases between. This CDR3 contains 16 residues. CDR3 coding DNA: TGTGCCAGCAGTTTATACGGCAGGCTCGCGAACTATGGCTACACCTTC. Protein product: CASSLYGRLANYGYTF.

This clonotype was seen repeatedly, ten times or more. CDR3 nucleotides: TGTGCCAGCGCGAGAACGGACTACACCGGGGAGCTGTTTTTT. This codes for CASARTDYTGELFF. The V gene is TRBV7-2, the J gene TRBJ2-2; D is perhaps TRBD2 (5 bases). The CDR3 is 14 amino acids. Germline V CDR1 and CDR2: SGHTA, FQGNSA. V was shortened by 8 bases and J by 3 bases, with 13 bases between the two germline ends.

The chain carries TRBV30 and TRBJ2-7, with a possible D match to TRBD1 (6 bases). The germline V gene has CDR1 GTSNPN and CDR2 SVGIG (reference sequence). V lost 0 bases, J lost 2 bases, and 14 bases lay in between. The CDR3 sequence is 15 residues long. This CDR3 is CAWSVFGTIAYEQYF. As DNA, the CDR3 is TGTGCCTGGAGTGTATTCGGGACAATCGCCTACGAGCAGTACTTC.

This clonotype came up many times. The chain uses TRBV14 and TRBJ2-3; 7 bases fit TRBD1. Germline V gene data show CDR1 as SGHDN and CDR2 as FVKESK. The CDR3 totals 14 residues. The V and J ends lost 4 bases and 3 bases, in that order; junction bases with no gene match: 4. The DNA of the CDR3 is TGTGCCAGCAGCCGCCGACAGGGTACAGATACGCAGTATTTT. It is translated as CASSRRQGTDTQYF.

This clonotype has a single count. The chain combines TRBV18 with TRBJ1-2; maybe TRBD1 (6 bases). CDR1 KGHSH and CDR2 LQKENI come from the germline V gene. V lost 0 bases, J lost 4 bases, and 12 bases lay in between. The CDR3 is 15 amino acids. CDR3 protein: CASSPPSGVSYGYTF. Here the CDR3 DNA reads TGTGCCAGCTCACCACCGTCAGGGGTCAGCTATGGCTACACCTTC.

This clonotype came up many times. This rearrangement joins TRBV29-1 to TRBJ1-1, with D possibly being TRBD1 (6 bases). V lost 7 bases to trimming and J lost 1 base, with 10 bases between them. This CDR3 is 12 amino acids long. CDR1 is SQVTM, CDR2 ANQGSEA, per germline. In nucleotides, the CDR3 is TGCAGCGCCGGACAGACGAACACTGAAGCTTTCTTT. Protein product: CSAGQTNTEAFF.